This TCR beta chain is from a study of cytomegalovirus exposure and HLA in healthy donors. This clone has only one observation. PCR was performed using 60 Vbeta and 13 Jbeta primers. The data were produced by immunoSEQ multiplex PCR, yet TCRdb's version contains in-frame clones alone and is incomplete. The sample has under 200,000 clones, roughly four fifths seen once; the top ten hold approximately 0.51%. The germline V gene encodes CDR1 MDHEN and CDR2 SYDVKM. The CDR3 totals 13 residues. V was pared by 3 bases and J by 3 bases, with 9 bases between. The receptor comes from a woman aged 45-65 years in good health and CMV-seronegative. The sample comprised PBMCs. J is TRBJ2-7 and V is TRBV28; D is unclear. CDR3 bases: TGTGCCAGCAGTTTGAGTAACCACTACGAGCAGTACTTC. Protein: CASSLSNHYEQYF.